The 16 T cell receptor beta chains presented below share a single source sample, sequenced in a study of cytomegalovirus exposure and HLA in healthy donors. Amplification used 60 Vbeta primers and 13 Jbeta primers. Some clones are missing from TCRdb's copy, which holds only in-frame ones; the method was immunoSEQ multiplex PCR. The profile shows roughly 90,000 clones, roughly 78% of them singletons. Sequenced material: PBMCs. Receptors originate from a woman between 35 and 50 years old in good health and CMV-seropositive.

CDR3 residues: CASSQEPGQGTEAFF. The DNA of the CDR3 is TGCGCCAGCAGCCAAGAACCGGGACAGGGGACTGAAGCTTTCTTT. V gene TRBV4-1 combines with J gene TRBJ1-1, with 10 nucleotides matching TRBD1. Per germline, CDR1 MGHRA and CDR2 YSYEKL. The CDR3 is made up of 15 amino acids. V lost 0 bases to trimming and J lost 5 bases; unmatched junction nucleotides: 3.

V and J are TRBV12-5 and TRBJ2-1; 8 nucleotides agree with TRBD2. The germline gives CDR1 LGHNT, CDR2 FRNRAP. J gave up 1 base and V 2 bases, and 4 bases lay outside the gene matches. The CDR3 has 16 residues. CDR3 loop: CASGLSAGASYNEQFF. The DNA for the CDR3 is TGTGCTAGTGGTTTGTCAGCGGGAGCGTCCTACAATGAGCAGTTCTTC.

The rearrangement uses TRBV7-3 and TRBJ2-1; perhaps TRBD2 as D (7 bases). This CDR3 has 16 residues. Between the trimmed V and J ends, which lost 2 bases and 3 bases, there was a span of 14 bases. Germline values: CDR1 SGHTA, CDR2 FQGTGA. The chain's CDR3 is CASSLDTGRGYNEQFF. DNA for the CDR3: TGTGCCAGCAGCTTAGATACAGGGAGGGGCTACAATGAGCAGTTCTTC.

The gene calls are TRBV7-6 and TRBJ2-2, with 7 bases aligning to TRBD2. Germline assignment: CDR1 SGHVS and CDR2 FNYEAQ. V lost 8 bases, J lost 2 bases, and 5 bases stayed unmatched. The length of the CDR3 is 14 residues. DNA for the CDR3: TGTGCCAGCGGTCGGGGGGTAAACACCGGGGAGCTGTTTTTT. Protein sequence: CASGRGVNTGELFF. Full variable domain (missing parts from reference TRBV7-6 and TRBJ2-2): GAGVSQSPRYKVTKRGQDVALRCDPISGHVSLYWYRQALGQGPEFLTYFNYEAQQDKSGLPNDRFSAERPEGSISTLTIQRTEQRDSAMYRCASGRGVNTGELFFGEGSRLTVL.

The V gene is TRBV27, the J gene TRBJ1-3, with D possibly being TRBD1 (5 bases). Germline values: CDR1 MNHEY, CDR2 SMNVEV (reference sequence). This CDR3 region has 14 residues. V was clipped by 5 bases and J by 7 bases, with 15 bases between them. CDR3 protein: CASSPTHSGNTIYF. CDR3 DNA sequence: TGTGCCAGCAGTCCCACCCATTCAGGGAACACCATATATTTT.

The chain has TRBV7-2 and TRBJ2-2; 8 nucleotides agree with TRBD2. With 5 bases clipped from V and 0 bases from J, the junction kept 5 bases outside the gene matches. This CDR3 has 16 amino acids. The germline CDR1 and CDR2 sequences are SGHTA and FQGNSA. CDR3 loop: CASSPQAGANTGELFF. CDR3 sequence (DNA): TGTGCCAGCAGCCCCCAAGCGGGGGCGAACACCGGGGAGCTGTTTTTT. The whole variable domain, remainder taken from reference TRBV7-2 and TRBJ2-2, is GAGVSQSPSNKVTEKGKDVELRCDPISGHTALYWYRQSLGQGLEFLIYFQGNSAPDKSGLPSDRFSAERTGGSVSTLTIQRTQQEDSAVYLCASSPQAGANTGELFFGEGSRLTVL.

This clone turned up a few times. The gene calls are TRBV4-3 and TRBJ2-7; 9 positions match TRBD1. V lost 4 bases to trimming and J lost 2 bases; unmatched junction nucleotides: 6. Germline lookup yields CDR1 LGHNA and CDR2 YSLEER. The CDR3 length is 15 residues. The DNA for the CDR3 is TGCGCCAGCAGCCTATCCGGGACAGGGACCTACGAGCAGTACTTC. As protein: CASSLSGTGTYEQYF.

The genes are TRBV27 and TRBJ2-7, with 9 bases lining up with TRBD1. CDR3 length: 15 amino acids. In germline, CDR1 is MNHEY, CDR2 SMNVEV (reference sequence). Losses at the gene ends were 6 bases for V and 4 bases for J; bases not matched to a gene: 10. Written as DNA, the CDR3 is TGTGCCAGCAGGTCTTCCGGGACAGGGACATACGAGCAGTACTTC. Its protein product is CASRSSGTGTYEQYF.

The rearrangement joins TRBV2 to TRBJ2-5, with 10 bases aligning to TRBD2. The CDR3 extends over 19 amino acids. The germline CDR1 and CDR2 sequences are SNHLY and FYNNEI. Trimming removed 7 bases from V and 5 bases from J; junction bases left unmatched: 22. CDR3 protein: CASIPSGSGRAVERETQYF. The CDR3 region has the DNA TGTGCCAGCATTCCGTCGGGGAGCGGGAGGGCCGTGGAGCGGGAGACCCAGTACTTC.

V and J are TRBV19 and TRBJ1-5, with TRBD1 matching 7 bases. Germline lookup yields CDR1 LNHDA and CDR2 SQIVND (reference sequence). With 2 bases clipped from V and 5 bases from J, the junction kept 6 bases outside the gene matches. The CDR3 sequence is 15 residues long. CDR3 DNA: TGTGCCAGTAGTATAAGGGCAGGGGGAGATCAGCCCCAGCATTTT. Protein sequence: CASSIRAGGDQPQHF.

The V and J genes are TRBV6-1 and TRBJ1-1; 7 nucleotides agree with TRBD1. The J segment lost 10 bases and the V segment lost 6 bases, leaving 8 bases of the junction unmatched. Germline loops: CDR1 MNHNS, CDR2 SASEGT. This CDR3 spans 12 amino acids. CDR3 DNA: TGTGCCAGCAGATCAGGGGGACTTGGAGCTTTCTTT. Translation gives CASRSGGLGAFF.

The rearrangement uses TRBV2 and TRBJ2-2, with 11 nucleotides matching TRBD2. The length of the CDR3 is 16 residues. Germline CDR1 reads SNHLY; CDR2 reads FYNNEI. With V trimmed by 6 bases and J by 1 base, 4 bases remained unmatched. For the CDR3, the DNA is TGTGCCAGCAGGGACCTAGCGGGGGGGAACACCGGGGAGCTGTTTTTT. Protein: CASRDLAGGNTGELFF.

This sequence joins TRBV28 and TRBJ2-5; TRBD2 agrees at 7 bases. V dropped 8 bases and J dropped 1; count of bases not matched to a gene: 7. The V gene's germline CDR1 is MDHEN and CDR2 SYDVKM. The length of the CDR3 is 14 residues. This CDR3 reads CASRGTGGQETQYF. The CDR3 nucleotides read TGTGCCAGCCGGGGGACGGGGGGCCAAGAGACCCAGTACTTC.

This clone has just one count. The chain combines TRBV11-3 with TRBJ2-7; 12 positions agree with TRBD1. The ends lost 4 bases at V and 6 bases at J; junction bases unmatched: 10. Germline CDR1 reads SGHNT; CDR2 reads YENEEA. The CDR3 runs 16 residues. In DNA, the CDR3 is TGTGCCAGCAGCTATATAACCGGGACAGGGGGCGCCGAGCAGTACTTC. This sequence encodes CASSYITGTGGAEQYF. The whole variable domain, remainder taken from reference TRBV11-3 and TRBJ2-7, is EAGVVQSPRYKIIEKKQPVAFWCNPISGHNTLYWYLQNLGQGPELLIRYENEEAVDDSQLPKDRFSAERLKGVDSTLKIQPAELGDSAVYLCASSYITGTGGAEQYFGPGTRLTVT.

The CDR3 bases are TGTGCCAGCAGTGACAACAGGGGCGAGATTGGCTACACCTTC. Translated: CASSDNRGEIGYTF. The V and J genes are TRBV2 and TRBJ1-2; 7 bases agree with TRBD1. The CDR3 is 14 amino acids. J lost 7 bases, V lost 3 bases, and 8 bases had no gene match. Germline assignment: CDR1 SNHLY and CDR2 FYNNEI.

The chain is built from TRBV29-1 and TRBJ2-7; D perhaps matches TRBD1 (5 bases). V gave up 4 bases and J gave up 2 bases, with 15 bases separating them. CDR3 length: 14 residues. The germline V gene has CDR1 SQVTM and CDR2 ANQGSEA. The DNA of the CDR3 is TGCAGCGTTGTGATTGGTCAGGGCGCCTACGAGCAGTACTTC. Residues: CSVVIGQGAYEQYF.